The 14 T cell receptor beta chains given below trace back to one sample, sequenced in a study of blood T cell repertoires in COVID-19. Generated by immunoSEQ multiplex PCR, the TCRdb table keeps only in-frame clones and is missing some. Here the sample spans fewer than 350,000 clones, 85% being singletons. The sequencing input was PBMCs or T cells enriched from blood (not recorded which). The receptors here all came from a woman aged 25 to 39 who had been exposed to COVID-19.

The chain has TRBV6-5 and TRBJ1-4; perhaps TRBD1 as D (6 bases). Looked up from germline, CDR1 is MNHEY and CDR2 is SVGAGI. This CDR3 has 14 amino acids. V lost 6 bases and J lost 3, with 11 bases in between. The CDR3: CASRLTGANEKLFF. In DNA form, the CDR3 reads TGTGCCAGCAGGTTGACAGGCGCTAATGAAAAACTGTTTTTT.

The rearrangement links TRBV7-3 to TRBJ1-1; 10 bases are shared with TRBD1. In germline, CDR1 is SGHTA, CDR2 FQGTGA. The V and J ends lost 5 bases and 5 bases, in that order; junction bases with no gene match: 8. This CDR3 has 15 residues. CDR3 residues: CASSPTGGARTEAFF. CDR3 DNA sequence: TGTGCCAGCAGCCCGACAGGGGGCGCCAGGACTGAAGCTTTCTTT.

V usage is TRBV12-3 or TRBV12-4 and J usage is TRBJ2-7; D is possibly TRBD1 (5 bases). The CDR3 sequence is 13 residues long. Trimming left V 4 bases short and J 5 bases short, with 12 bases between. The CDR3 nucleotides are TGTGCCAGCAGTTGGGGCAGGGTCGACGAGCAGTACTTC. Protein: CASSWGRVDEQYF.

Notes on this clone: A read error may produce the germline difference seen at one junction end. CDR3 sequence reads: CASSEASGTDYNEQFF. Here the CDR3 DNA reads TGTGCTAGCAGCGAGGCCTCCGGGACAGACTACAATGAGCAGTTCTTC. V gene TRBV7-7 combines with J gene TRBJ2-1, with 7 nucleotides matching TRBD1. The V gene's germline CDR1 is SSHAT and CDR2 FNYEAQ (reference sequence). This CDR3 comprises 16 residues.

The chain links TRBV6-2 or TRBV6-3 to TRBJ1-3; D perhaps matches TRBD1 (5 bases). CDR3 length: 16 amino acids. V shed 2 bases and J shed 2 bases, with 13 bases lying between them. CDR1 MNHEY and CDR2 SVGEGT come from the germline V gene. Here the CDR3 reads CASSYRLKGPGNTIYF. CDR3 nucleotides: TGTGCCAGCAGTTACCGATTGAAGGGGCCTGGAAACACCATATATTTT.

This clone was detected only a few times. The chain uses TRBV11-2 and TRBJ2-2; TRBD2 matches 11 bases. Germline V CDR1 and CDR2: SGHAT, FQNNGV. The CDR3 has 17 residues. J lost 6 bases, V lost 4 bases, and 10 bases had no gene match. The CDR3 is CASSSFGTSGPAGELFF. The CDR3 coding sequence is TGTGCCAGCAGCTCGTTCGGGACTAGCGGACCAGCCGGGGAGCTGTTTTTT.

This clone has just one count. The rearrangement links TRBV7-2 to TRBJ2-1, with a weak D call TRBD1 (7 bases). This CDR3 is 15 amino acids long. Per germline, CDR1 SGHTA and CDR2 FQGNSA. The ends were cut back, 3 bases at V and 7 bases at J, with 16 bases in the middle. This CDR3 is CASSFISPGGNEQFF. CDR3 nucleotides: TGTGCCAGCAGCTTTATCTCCCCAGGGGGGAATGAGCAGTTCTTC.

The gene calls are TRBV27 and TRBJ1-1; TRBD1 matches 9 bases. CDR3 length equals 14 residues. Germline V gene sequence: CDR1 MNHEY, CDR2 SMNVEV (reference sequence). Trimming at V came to 0 bases and at J to 4 bases, leaving 0 bases not matched to a gene. CDR3 nucleotide sequence: TGTGCCAGCAGTTTATCGACAGGGGGCACTGAAGCTTTCTTT. It is translated as CASSLSTGGTEAFF.

The rearrangement joins TRBV5-4 to TRBJ1-3; D is possibly TRBD1 (5 bases). Germline V gene data show CDR1 as SGHNT and CDR2 as YYREEE (reference sequence). The CDR3 length is 14 residues. V was clipped by 1 base and J by 2 bases, with 7 bases between them. The CDR3 DNA reads as TGTGCCAGCAGCTTGCAGGGTGCTGGAAACACCATATATTTT. It encodes CASSLQGAGNTIYF.

The chain employs TRBV28 and TRBJ2-3; D is possibly TRBD2 (6 bases). CDR1 is MDHEN and CDR2 is SYDVKM in the germline V gene. V was cut by 2 bases and J by 2 bases, with 11 bases left in between. The CDR3 contains 15 residues. The DNA of the CDR3 is TGTGCCAGCAGTTTAGCGGGAAAACACACAGATACGCAGTATTTT. Amino acid sequence: CASSLAGKHTDTQYF.

The chain combines TRBV5-6 with TRBJ1-5; unclear D gene. The CDR3 extends over 12 amino acids. V was shortened by 3 bases and J by 11 bases, with 12 bases between the two germline ends. CDR1 SGHDT and CDR2 YYEEEE come from the germline V gene. CDR3: CASSYSEGAQHF. The CDR3 DNA reads TGTGCCAGCAGCTACAGTGAGGGAGCCCAGCATTTT.

This clone was observed once. The V and J genes are TRBV6-5 and TRBJ1-6; perhaps TRBD1 as D (5 bases). Per germline, CDR1 MNHEY and CDR2 SVGAGI. The CDR3 extends over 14 amino acids. Trimming took 2 bases from V and 5 from J, leaving 7 bases between them. This chain's CDR3 is CASSYDSHNSPLHF. CDR3 DNA: TGTGCCAGCAGTTACGACAGCCATAATTCACCCCTCCACTTT.

J is TRBJ1-2 and V is TRBV7-2; 8 nucleotides agree with TRBD1. The trim removed 1 base at V and 8 bases at J, leaving 9 bases unmatched. Germline V lookup: CDR1 SGHTA, CDR2 FQGNSA. The CDR3 runs 15 residues. The CDR3 coding sequence is TGTGCCAGCAGCTTAGATCGACAGGGGCGGGACGGCTACACCTTC. It is translated as CASSLDRQGRDGYTF.

Only one count was recorded for this clone. V is TRBV7-9 and J is TRBJ2-1, with D perhaps matching TRBD2 (6 bases). This CDR3 comprises 16 residues. Trimming cost V 8 bases and J 0 bases, with 17 bases left between them. CDR1 is SEHNR and CDR2 is FQNEAQ in the germline V gene (reference sequence). The CDR3 region is CASWWDRESSYNEQFF. In DNA form, the CDR3 reads TGTGCCAGCTGGTGGGATCGGGAGAGCTCCTACAATGAGCAGTTCTTC.